The source of this T cell receptor beta chain is a study of shared T cell receptors in the human thymus. The CDR3 runs to 16 residues. V gave up 7 bases and J gave up 5 bases; unmatched junction bases: 16. Germline CDR1 is MNHEY and CDR2 is SMNVEV (reference sequence). Data came from immunoSEQ multiplex PCR; TCRdb stores just in-frame clones and leaves some out. The data hold approximately 660,000 clones, with 70% to 90% observed a single time. These data were also filed under a second study, of human thymus T cells. From that paper: From resections taken during corrective heart surgery, the thymus tissue was obtained. Thymic and blood repertoires seemed to show skewed V and J gene use.

The clonotype comes from a boy in the first two years of life with a congenital heart defect. J is TRBJ2-7 and V is TRBV27, with 8 bases aligning to TRBD2. Material: thymocytes. CDR3 in amino acids: CASTPRAGGGGHEQYF. In DNA, the CDR3 is TGTGCCAGCACCCCGAGGGCGGGAGGAGGGGGGCACGAGCAGTACTTC.